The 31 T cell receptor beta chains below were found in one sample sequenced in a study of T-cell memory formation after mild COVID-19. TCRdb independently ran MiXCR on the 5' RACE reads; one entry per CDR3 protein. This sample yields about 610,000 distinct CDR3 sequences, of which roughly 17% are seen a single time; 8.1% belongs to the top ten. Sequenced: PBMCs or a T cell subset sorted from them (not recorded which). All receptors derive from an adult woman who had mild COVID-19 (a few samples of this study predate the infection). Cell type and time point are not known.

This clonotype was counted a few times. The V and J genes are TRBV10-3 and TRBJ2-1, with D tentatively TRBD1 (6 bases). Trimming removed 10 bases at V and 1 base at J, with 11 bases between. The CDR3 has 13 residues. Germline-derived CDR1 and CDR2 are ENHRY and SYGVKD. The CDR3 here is CATRQESYNEQFF. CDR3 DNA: TGTGCCACCCGACAGGAGTCCTACAATGAGCAGTTCTTC.

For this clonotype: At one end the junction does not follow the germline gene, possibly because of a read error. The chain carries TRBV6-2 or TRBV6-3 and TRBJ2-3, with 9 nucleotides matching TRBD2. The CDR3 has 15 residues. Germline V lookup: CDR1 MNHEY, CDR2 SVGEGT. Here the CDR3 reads CASSDSGLATDTQYF. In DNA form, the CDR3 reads TGTGCCAGCAGTGACTCGGGACTAGCCACAGATACGCAGTATTTT.

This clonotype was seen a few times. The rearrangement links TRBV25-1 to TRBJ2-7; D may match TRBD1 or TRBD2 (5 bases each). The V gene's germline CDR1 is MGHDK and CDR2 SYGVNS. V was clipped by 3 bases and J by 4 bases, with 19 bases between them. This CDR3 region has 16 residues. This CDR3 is CASSDPPGIDSYEQYF. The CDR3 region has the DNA TGTGCCAGCAGTGACCCACCCGGGATCGACAGTTACGAGCAGTACTTC.

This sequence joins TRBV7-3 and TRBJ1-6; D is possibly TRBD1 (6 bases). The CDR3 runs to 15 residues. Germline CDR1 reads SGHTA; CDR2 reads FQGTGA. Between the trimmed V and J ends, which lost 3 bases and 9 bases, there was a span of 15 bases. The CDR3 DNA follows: TGTGCCAGCAGCTTGGGGGGCTTGATGGGTTCACCCCTCCACTTT. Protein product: CASSLGGLMGSPLHF.

This chain's CDR3 is CAWNTPGQAAFF. The DNA of the CDR3 is TGTGCCTGGAATACCCCGGGACAGGCCGCTTTCTTT. The gene calls are TRBV30 and TRBJ1-1; 8 bases line up with TRBD1. Unmatched junction bases numbered 9, after V lost 4 bases and J lost 11 bases. This CDR3 has 12 residues. From germline, CDR1 is GTSNPN and CDR2 SVGIG (reference sequence).

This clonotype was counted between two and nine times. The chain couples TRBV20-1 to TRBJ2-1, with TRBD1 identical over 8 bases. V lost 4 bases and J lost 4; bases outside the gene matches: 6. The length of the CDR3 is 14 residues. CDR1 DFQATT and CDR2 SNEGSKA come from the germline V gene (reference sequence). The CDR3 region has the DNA TGCAGTGCTACTCGACAGGGGAGGTACAATGAGCAGTTCTTC. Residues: CSATRQGRYNEQFF.

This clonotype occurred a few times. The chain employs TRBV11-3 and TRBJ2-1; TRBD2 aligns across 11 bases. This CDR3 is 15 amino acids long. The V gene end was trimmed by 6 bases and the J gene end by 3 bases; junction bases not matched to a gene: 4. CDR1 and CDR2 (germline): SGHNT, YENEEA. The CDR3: CASRDLAGGYNEQFF. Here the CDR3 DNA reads TGTGCCAGCAGGGACCTAGCGGGAGGCTACAATGAGCAGTTCTTC.

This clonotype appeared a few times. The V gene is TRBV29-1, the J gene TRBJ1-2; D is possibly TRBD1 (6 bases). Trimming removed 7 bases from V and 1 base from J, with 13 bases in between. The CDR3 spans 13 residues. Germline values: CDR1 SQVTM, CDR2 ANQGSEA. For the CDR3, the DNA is TGCAGCGCCCCGACAGGACGTAACTATGGCTACACCTTC. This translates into CSAPTGRNYGYTF.

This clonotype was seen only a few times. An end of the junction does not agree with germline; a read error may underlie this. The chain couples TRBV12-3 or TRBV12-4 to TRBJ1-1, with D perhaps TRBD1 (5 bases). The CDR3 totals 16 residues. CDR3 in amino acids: CASTLRGKLHDQGAFF. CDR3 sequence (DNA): TGTGCCAGCACTTTAAGGGGCAAACTCCACGATCAGGGAGCTTTCTTT.

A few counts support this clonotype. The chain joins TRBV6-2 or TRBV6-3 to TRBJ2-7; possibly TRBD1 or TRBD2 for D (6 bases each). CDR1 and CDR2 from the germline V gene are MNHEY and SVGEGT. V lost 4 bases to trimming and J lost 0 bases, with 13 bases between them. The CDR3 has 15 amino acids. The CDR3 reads CASSWPGASSYEQYF. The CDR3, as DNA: TGTGCCAGCAGTTGGCCGGGGGCGAGCTCCTACGAGCAGTACTTC.

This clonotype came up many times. CDR3 amino acids: CSVDSLQSMGYTF. The CDR3 region has the DNA TGCAGCGTTGATTCGTTACAGTCTATGGGCTACACCTTC. V and J are TRBV29-1 and TRBJ1-2; no clear D gene. Germline V lookup: CDR1 SQVTM, CDR2 ANQGSEA. CDR3 length: 13 residues. Deletions cut 3 bases from V and 8 bases from J, with 16 bases between.

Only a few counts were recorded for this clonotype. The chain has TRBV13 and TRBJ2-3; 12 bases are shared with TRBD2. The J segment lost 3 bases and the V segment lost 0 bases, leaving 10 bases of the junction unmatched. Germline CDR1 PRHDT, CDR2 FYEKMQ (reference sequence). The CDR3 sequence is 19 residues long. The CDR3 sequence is CASSLGLAGGKGRTDTQYF. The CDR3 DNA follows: TGTGCCAGCAGCTTAGGACTAGCGGGAGGTAAGGGAAGGACAGATACGCAGTATTTT.

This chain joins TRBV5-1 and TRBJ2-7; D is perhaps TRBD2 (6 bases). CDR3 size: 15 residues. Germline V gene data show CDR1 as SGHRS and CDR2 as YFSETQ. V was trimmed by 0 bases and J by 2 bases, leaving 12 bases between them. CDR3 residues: CASSLVAGRAYEQYF. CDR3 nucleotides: TGCGCCAGCAGCTTGGTGGCGGGGCGGGCCTACGAGCAGTACTTC.

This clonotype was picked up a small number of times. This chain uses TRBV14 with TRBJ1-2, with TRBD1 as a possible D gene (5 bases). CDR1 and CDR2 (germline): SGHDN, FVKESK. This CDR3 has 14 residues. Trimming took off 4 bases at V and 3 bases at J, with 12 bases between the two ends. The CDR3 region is CASSPAGLDYGYTF. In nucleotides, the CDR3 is TGTGCCAGCAGCCCCGCGGGGCTTGACTATGGCTACACCTTC. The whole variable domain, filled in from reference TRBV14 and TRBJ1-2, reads EAGVTQFPSHSVIEKGQTVTLRCDPISGHDNLYWYRRVMGKEIKFLLHFVKESKQDESGMPNNRFLAERTGGTYSTLKVQPAELEDSGVYFCASSPAGLDYGYTFGSGTRLTVV.

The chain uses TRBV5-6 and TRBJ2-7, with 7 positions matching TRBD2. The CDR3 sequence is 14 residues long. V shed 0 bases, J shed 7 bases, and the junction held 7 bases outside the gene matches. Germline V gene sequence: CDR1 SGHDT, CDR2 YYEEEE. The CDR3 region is CASSLGGLLSEQYF. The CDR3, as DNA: TGTGCCAGCAGCTTGGGGGGACTACTGTCTGAGCAGTACTTC.

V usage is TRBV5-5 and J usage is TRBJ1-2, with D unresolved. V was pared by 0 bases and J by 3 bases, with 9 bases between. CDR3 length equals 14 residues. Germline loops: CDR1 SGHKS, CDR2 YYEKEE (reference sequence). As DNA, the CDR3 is TGTGCCAGCAGCTTGGAGGAAGGCGACTATGGCTACACCTTC. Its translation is CASSLEEGDYGYTF. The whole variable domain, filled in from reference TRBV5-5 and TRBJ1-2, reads DAGVTQSPTHLIKTRGQQVTLRCSPISGHKSVSWYQQVLGQGPQFIFQYYEKEERGRGNFPDRFSARQFPNYSSELNVNALLLGDSALYLCASSLEEGDYGYTFGSGTRLTVV.

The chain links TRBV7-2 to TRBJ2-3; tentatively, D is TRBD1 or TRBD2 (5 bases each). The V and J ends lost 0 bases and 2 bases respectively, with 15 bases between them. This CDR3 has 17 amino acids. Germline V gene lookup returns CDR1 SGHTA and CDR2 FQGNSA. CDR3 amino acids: CASSLAKGWGNTDTQYF. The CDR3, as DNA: TGTGCCAGCAGCTTAGCGAAGGGGTGGGGGAACACAGATACGCAGTATTTT.

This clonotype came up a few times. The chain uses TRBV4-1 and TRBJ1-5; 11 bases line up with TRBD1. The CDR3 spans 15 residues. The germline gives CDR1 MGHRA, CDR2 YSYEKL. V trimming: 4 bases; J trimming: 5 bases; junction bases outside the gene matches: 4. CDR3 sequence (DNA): TGCGCCAGCAGCCCCGGGGACAGGGGGTATCAGCCCCAGCATTTT. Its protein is CASSPGDRGYQPQHF.

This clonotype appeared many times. As DNA, the CDR3 is TGCAGCGTCATCGGGGACACAAACTATGGCTACACCTTC. Its protein is CSVIGDTNYGYTF. V gene TRBV29-1 combines with J gene TRBJ1-2; D is perhaps TRBD1 (6 bases). The V gene lost 6 bases and the J gene lost 2 bases, with 13 bases spanning the gap. Germline V gives CDR1 SQVTM, CDR2 ANQGSEA. The CDR3 length is 13 residues. Filled out from reference TRBV29-1 and TRBJ1-2, the complete variable domain reads SAVISQKPSRDICQRGTSLTIQCQVDSQVTMMFWYRQQPGQSLTLIATANQGSEATYESGFVIDKFPISRPNLTFSTLTVSNMSPEDSSIYLCSVIGDTNYGYTFGSGTRLTVV.

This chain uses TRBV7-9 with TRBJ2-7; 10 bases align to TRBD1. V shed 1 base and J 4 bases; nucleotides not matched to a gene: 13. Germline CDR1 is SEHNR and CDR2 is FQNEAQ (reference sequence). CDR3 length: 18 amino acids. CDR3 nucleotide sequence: TGTGCCAGCAGCTTAGGGCGGTGGGGGACAGGGGAAACGTACGAGCAGTACTTC. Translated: CASSLGRWGTGETYEQYF.

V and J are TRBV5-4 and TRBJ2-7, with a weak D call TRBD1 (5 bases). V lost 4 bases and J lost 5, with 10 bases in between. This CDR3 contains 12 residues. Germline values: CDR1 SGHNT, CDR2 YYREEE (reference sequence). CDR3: CASSPRANEQYF. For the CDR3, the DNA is TGTGCCAGCAGCCCCAGGGCCAACGAGCAGTACTTC.

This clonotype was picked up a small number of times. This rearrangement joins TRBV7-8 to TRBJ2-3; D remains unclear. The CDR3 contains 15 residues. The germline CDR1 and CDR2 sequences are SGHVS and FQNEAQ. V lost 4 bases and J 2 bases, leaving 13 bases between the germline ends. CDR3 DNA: TGTGCCAGCAGCTCCCACCGGATGCTCACAGATACGCAGTATTTT. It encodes CASSSHRMLTDTQYF.

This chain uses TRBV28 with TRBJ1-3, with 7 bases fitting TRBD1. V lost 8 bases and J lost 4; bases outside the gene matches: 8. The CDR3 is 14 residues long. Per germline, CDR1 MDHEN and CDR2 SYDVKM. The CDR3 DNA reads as TGTGCCAGCGGCCCCGGGACAGACGGAAACACCATATATTTT. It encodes CASGPGTDGNTIYF.

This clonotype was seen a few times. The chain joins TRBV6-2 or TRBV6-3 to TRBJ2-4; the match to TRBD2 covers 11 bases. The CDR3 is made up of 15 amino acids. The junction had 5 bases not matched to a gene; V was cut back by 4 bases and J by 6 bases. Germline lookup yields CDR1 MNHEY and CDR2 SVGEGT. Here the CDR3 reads CASSFLGTSGNIQYF. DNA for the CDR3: TGTGCCAGCAGTTTCCTAGGGACTAGCGGAAACATTCAGTACTTC.

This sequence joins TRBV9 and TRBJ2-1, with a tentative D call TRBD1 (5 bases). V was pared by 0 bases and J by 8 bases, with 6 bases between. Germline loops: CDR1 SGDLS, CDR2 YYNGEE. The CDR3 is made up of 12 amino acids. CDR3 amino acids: CASSVEGYEQFF. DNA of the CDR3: TGTGCCAGCAGCGTAGAGGGGTATGAGCAGTTCTTC.

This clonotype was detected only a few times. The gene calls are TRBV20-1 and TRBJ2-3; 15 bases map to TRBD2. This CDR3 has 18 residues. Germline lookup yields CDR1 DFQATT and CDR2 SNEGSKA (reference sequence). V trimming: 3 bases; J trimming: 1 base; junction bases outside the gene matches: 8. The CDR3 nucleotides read TGCAGTGCTAGCCCGGGACTAGCGGGAGGTTTGGGCACAGATACGCAGTATTTT. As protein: CSASPGLAGGLGTDTQYF.

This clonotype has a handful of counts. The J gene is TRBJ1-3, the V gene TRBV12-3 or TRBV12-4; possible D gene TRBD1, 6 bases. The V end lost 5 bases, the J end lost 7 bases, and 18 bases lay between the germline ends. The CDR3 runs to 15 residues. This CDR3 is CASSPQGSQGNTIYF. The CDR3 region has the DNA TGTGCCAGCAGTCCCCAGGGGTCGCAGGGGAACACCATATATTTT.

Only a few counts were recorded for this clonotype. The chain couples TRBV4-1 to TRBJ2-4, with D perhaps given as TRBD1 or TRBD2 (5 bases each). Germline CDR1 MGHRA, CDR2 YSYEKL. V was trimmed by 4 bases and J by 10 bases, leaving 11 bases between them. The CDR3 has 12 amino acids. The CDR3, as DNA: TGCGCCAGCAGCCTGCCCTGGGGGATTCAGTACTTC. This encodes CASSLPWGIQYF.

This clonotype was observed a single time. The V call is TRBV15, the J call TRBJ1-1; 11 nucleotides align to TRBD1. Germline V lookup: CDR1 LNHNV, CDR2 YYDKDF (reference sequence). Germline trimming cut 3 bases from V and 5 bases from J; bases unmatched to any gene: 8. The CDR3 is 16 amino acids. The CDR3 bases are TGTGCCACCAGCAGTGCGGGACAGGGGGTAGGGACTGAAGCTTTCTTT. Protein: CATSSAGQGVGTEAFF.

For the CDR3, the DNA is TGTGCCACCAGCAGAGGTTACGTAGGAGGCCCAGAGACCCAGTACTTC. This translates into CATSRGYVGGPETQYF. The chain employs TRBV15 and TRBJ2-5, with a tentative D call TRBD2 (5 bases). Per germline, CDR1 LNHNV and CDR2 YYDKDF (reference sequence). The CDR3 totals 16 residues. Trimming cost V 1 base and J 4 bases, with 16 bases left between them.

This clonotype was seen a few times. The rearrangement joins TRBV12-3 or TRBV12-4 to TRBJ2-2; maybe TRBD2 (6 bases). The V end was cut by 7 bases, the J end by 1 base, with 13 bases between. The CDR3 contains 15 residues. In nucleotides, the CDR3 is TGTGCCAGCAACCCGGGACTCCTGAACACCGGGGAGCTGTTTTTT. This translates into CASNPGLLNTGELFF.